Sequencing of this T cell receptor beta chain was carried out in a study of blood T cell repertoires in COVID-19. Study-level information: Researchers got acute and convalescent COVID-19 samples from the United States, Italy and Spain. T cells, B-cell-depleted T cells, or PBMCs supplied cDNA or gDNA.

Under the authors' procedure: Quantification of nucleated cells was approximated via reference gene primer amplification. Clones were sequenced by immunoSEQ multiplex PCR, and TCRdb holds only the in-frame ones, with some missing. D and trimming come from the DNA, and the V and J calls and clone size come from that table. The sample has about 250,000 clones, roughly four fifths seen once. This CDR3 region has 15 residues. Germline V gives CDR1 SGHTA, CDR2 FQGNSA. Trimming removed 4 bases at V and 1 base at J, with 11 bases between. The V gene is TRBV7-2, the J gene TRBJ1-5; tentatively, D is TRBD1 (5 bases). Sample: peripheral blood. This TCR was recovered from an older woman with acute or convalescent COVID-19. The CDR3 DNA follows: TGTGCCAGCAGCTCGGGGGGGTGGAGCAATCAGCCCCAGCATTTT. This codes for CASSSGGWSNQPQHF.